The 9 T cell receptor beta chains presented below share a single source sample, sequenced in a study of T cells in Graves' hyperthyroidism and ophthalmopathy. Amplified regions were TCR beta CDR3 sequences from RNA transcripts. The HTBI primer set drove a first-round RT-PCR of the TCR CDR3. Via MiXCR, TCRdb re-called the multiplex PCR reads, giving one row per CDR3 protein. The sample consists of around 690,000 distinct CDR3 sequences, more than 20% of them appearing once. What was sequenced was blood. The receptors were sampled from a man under 40 with Graves' ophthalmopathy.

In this sample, this clonotype turned up many times. The chain carries TRBV3-1 and TRBJ2-2, with TRBD2 matching over 9 bases. The CDR3 spans 16 residues. Germline CDR1 is LGHDT and CDR2 is YNNKEL (reference sequence). V lost 3 bases to trimming and J lost 3 bases; unmatched junction nucleotides: 5. DNA of the CDR3: TGTGCCAGCAGCCACGGAATAGCGGGAGACACCGGGGAGCTGTTTTTT. Encoded protein: CASSHGIAGDTGELFF.

About this clonotype: Germline and junction disagree at one end, which may indicate a read error. This chain links TRBV4-2 with TRBJ2-5; TRBD2 aligns across 9 bases. Germline V gene lookup returns CDR1 LGHNA and CDR2 YNFKEQ. This CDR3 contains 14 residues. The CDR3 bases are TGTGCCAGCAGCCAAACTAGCGGGCAAGAGAGCCAGTACTTC. This sequence encodes CASSQTSGQESQYF.

The table lists this clonotype with a few counts. The J gene is TRBJ2-7, the V gene TRBV27; TRBD2 is a possible D gene (5 bases). The CDR3 contains 13 residues. Germline values: CDR1 MNHEY, CDR2 SMNVEV (reference sequence). V lost 4 bases and J 4 bases, leaving 11 bases between the germline ends. The CDR3 here is CASSSRRRYEQYF. The CDR3 DNA reads TGTGCCAGCAGTTCGAGGAGGCGGTACGAGCAGTACTTC.

V usage is TRBV14 and J usage is TRBJ2-3; no definite D call. Per germline, CDR1 SGHDN and CDR2 FVKESK. CDR3 size: 13 residues. Trimming cost V 1 base and J 4 bases, with 6 bases left between them. The CDR3 spells CASSQVVSDTQYF. CDR3 nucleotide sequence: TGTGCCAGCAGCCAAGTCGTTTCAGATACGCAGTATTTT.

This clonotype was found many times. The rearrangement links TRBV7-9 to TRBJ2-1, with 12 positions matching TRBD2. The germline V gene has CDR1 SEHNR and CDR2 FQNEAQ (reference sequence). The CDR3 covers 16 residues. Unmatched junction bases numbered 4, after V lost 5 bases and J lost 2 bases. Here the CDR3 reads CASSLTSGRTYNEQFF. In nucleotides, the CDR3 is TGTGCCAGCAGCCTCACTAGCGGGAGGACCTACAATGAGCAGTTCTTC. Combining the CDR3 with reference TRBV7-9 and TRBJ2-1 gives the whole variable domain DTGVSQNPRHKITKRGQNVTFRCDPISEHNRLYWYRQTLGQGPEFLTYFQNEAQLEKSRLLSDRFSAERPKGSFSTLEIQRTEQGDSAMYLCASSLTSGRTYNEQFFGPGTRLTVL.

The V and J genes are TRBV7-9 and TRBJ2-3, with 7 nucleotides matching TRBD2. The V and J ends lost 0 bases and 0 bases, in that order; junction bases with no gene match: 6. CDR1 is SEHNR and CDR2 is FQNEAQ in the germline V gene (reference sequence). The CDR3 totals 17 residues. The CDR3 nucleotides are TGTGCCAGCAGCTTAGCGCAGTCTAGCGGAAGCACAGATACGCAGTATTTT. Translation: CASSLAQSSGSTDTQYF.

The sample holds a few counts of this clonotype. The V gene is TRBV20-1, the J gene TRBJ2-3; the D gene is possibly TRBD2 (6 bases). CDR3 length: 16 amino acids. V was cut by 3 bases and J by 4 bases, with 20 bases left in between. Germline CDR1 DFQATT, CDR2 SNEGSKA (reference sequence). The CDR3 loop reads CSASFGRRGSADTQYF. CDR3 coding DNA: TGCAGTGCTAGCTTCGGGAGAAGGGGATCCGCAGATACGCAGTATTTT.

Concerning this clonotype itself: This may come from a read error, since a much larger clone is one base off. J is TRBJ2-5 and V is TRBV11-2, with D perhaps TRBD1 (6 bases). The CDR3 spans 13 residues. V gave up 7 bases and J gave up 2 bases, with 11 bases separating them. CDR1 is SGHAT, CDR2 FQNNGV, per germline. CDR3 DNA sequence: TGTGCCAGCATCCCGGACAGACAAGAGACCCAGTACTTC. Translation gives CASIPDRQETQYF.

There are many counts of this clonotype. The chain combines TRBV5-6 with TRBJ1-2; D may be TRBD1 (6 bases). Germline lookup yields CDR1 SGHDT and CDR2 YYEEEE. Trimming removed 2 bases at V and 1 base at J, with 12 bases between. This CDR3 contains 15 residues. CDR3 sequence reads: CASSFHRAINYGYTF. Here the CDR3 DNA reads TGTGCCAGCAGCTTTCACAGGGCGATTAACTATGGCTACACCTTC.